These 4 T cell receptor beta chains were all obtained from the same sample, sequenced in a study of shared clonotypes between healthy human individuals. Repertoires were generated with immunoSEQ multiplex PCR, while TCRdb's copy carries only in-frame clones and drops some. The data show hundreds of thousands of clones, more than 60% seen once. Sequencing was done on a sample of memory CD4+ T cells sorted from blood. Documented subset: CD45RA-negative fraction. Receptors were obtained from a man in his thirties or forties in good health.

This sequence joins TRBV11-2 and TRBJ2-3; D gene ambiguous. V dropped 4 bases and J dropped 2 bases, with 16 bases sitting between them. The CDR3 runs 16 residues. The germline V gene encodes CDR1 SGHAT and CDR2 FQNNGV. CDR3 region: CASSSRALSLTDTQYF. The CDR3 nucleotides read TGTGCCAGCAGCTCCCGGGCCCTAAGTCTCACAGATACGCAGTATTTT. The whole variable domain, filled in from reference TRBV11-2 and TRBJ2-3, reads EAGVAQSPRYKIIEKRQSVAFWCNPISGHATLYWYQQILGQGPKLLIQFQNNGVVDDSQLPKDRFSAERLKGVDSTLKIQPAKLEDSAVYLCASSSRALSLTDTQYFGPGTRLTVL.

This clone was counted ten times or more. This chain joins TRBV7-9 and TRBJ2-7; 7 nucleotides align to TRBD1. Germline loops: CDR1 SEHNR, CDR2 FQNEAQ (reference sequence). V trimming: 6 bases; J trimming: 3 bases; junction bases outside the gene matches: 20. CDR3 length: 18 residues. CDR3 sequence reads: CASSPLGATGREDYEQYF. The CDR3 nucleotides read TGTGCCAGCAGTCCCCTAGGGGCGACAGGGCGAGAGGACTACGAGCAGTACTTC.

As for this clone: The identical CDR3 is also encoded by other nucleotide sequences in the sample. J is TRBJ2-5 and V is TRBV18, with D unclear. V was pared by 2 bases and J by 4 bases, with 5 bases between. Germline CDR1 and CDR2: KGHSH and LQKENI. The CDR3 runs 12 residues. CDR3: CASSPGRETQYF. In DNA form, the CDR3 reads TGTGCCAGCTCACCAGGACGAGAGACCCAGTACTTC.

The J gene is TRBJ2-5, the V gene TRBV10-3; no reliable D call. Germline CDR1 ENHRY, CDR2 SYGVKD. The CDR3 is made up of 13 amino acids. The V and J ends lost 6 bases and 2 bases respectively, with 10 bases between them. In DNA, the CDR3 is TGTGCCATCAGGGAAAATTTTCAAGAGACCCAGTACTTC. This translates into CAIRENFQETQYF.